This T cell receptor beta chain appears in the sequencing data of a study of T-cell reconstitution after alpha-beta-depleted transplantation in children. In its sample, this clonotype was seen a few times. Unique molecular identifiers were built into the TCRbeta library. In TCRdb, the PCR reads were re-called with MiXCR into one record per CDR3 protein. This table has roughly 350,000 distinct CDR3 sequences, over 9% appearing once. Germline trimming cut 3 bases from V and 3 bases from J; bases unmatched to any gene: 6. Germline V gene sequence: CDR1 MNHEY, CDR2 SVGEGT. There are 16 residues in the CDR3.

The clonotype was recovered from a human donor who donated a stem cell graft to a child with acute lymphoblastic leukemia. The chain employs TRBV6-2 or TRBV6-3 and TRBJ2-2; 8 positions agree with TRBD1. The material sequenced was PBMCs from the stem cell graft donor, taken from the stem cell graft. CDR3 in amino acids: CASSYSSDRDTGELFF. In DNA, the CDR3 is TGTGCCAGCAGTTATAGTTCGGACAGGGACACCGGGGAGCTGTTTTTT.